A single sample gave rise to the 16 T cell receptor beta chains below, sequenced in a study of identical twins. One entry per CDR3 protein, called by TCRdb with MiXCR from the 5' RACE reads. In the table there are over 200,000 distinct CDR3 sequences, over 5.5% of which are singletons. The same data also contributed to another study, on T cells expressing NK-cell markers.

The sample was CD8+ T cells sorted from blood. These receptors were taken from a woman younger than 30 in good health.

The CDR3 sequence is CASSLSRDISLDTDTQYF. For the CDR3, the DNA is TGTGCCAGCAGCTTATCCCGGGACATCTCGTTAGACACAGATACGCAGTATTTT. This chain uses TRBV13 with TRBJ2-3, with D maybe TRBD1 (6 bases). Germline CDR1 is PRHDT and CDR2 is FYEKMQ (reference sequence). The V and J ends lost 2 bases and 2 bases respectively, with 20 bases between them. The CDR3 loop spans 18 amino acids.

This clonotype was observed at least ten times. CDR3 bases: TGTGCCAGCTCACCAGGGACCATCGCTACCAACAATGAGCAGTTCTTC. Translated, it gives CASSPGTIATNNEQFF. The rearrangement links TRBV18 to TRBJ2-1; D assignment may be TRBD1 or TRBD2 (5 bases each). The CDR3 runs 16 residues. CDR1 KGHSH and CDR2 LQKENI come from the germline V gene. Trimming left V 2 bases short and J 5 bases short, with 16 bases between.

The chain couples TRBV5-4 to TRBJ2-2; D remains ambiguous. Germline V lookup: CDR1 SGHNT, CDR2 YYREEE (reference sequence). Trimming took off 0 bases at V and 1 base at J, with 7 bases between the two ends. The CDR3 spans 15 residues. This chain's CDR3 is CASSLGLENTGELFF. DNA for the CDR3: TGTGCCAGCAGCTTGGGGCTAGAGAACACCGGGGAGCTGTTTTTT.

This clonotype was seen a few times. The J gene is TRBJ2-7, the V gene TRBV6-1; 12 positions agree with TRBD2. With V trimmed by 7 bases and J by 1 base, 5 bases remained unmatched. The CDR3 is 15 residues long. The germline V gene encodes CDR1 MNHNS and CDR2 SASEGT. The CDR3 loop is CASTLLAGGSYEQYF. Here the CDR3 DNA reads TGTGCCAGCACCCTCCTAGCGGGAGGGTCCTACGAGCAGTACTTC.

The chain has TRBV27 and TRBJ1-2, with D possibly being TRBD1 (5 bases). Germline V gene data show CDR1 as MNHEY and CDR2 as SMNVEV (reference sequence). Trimming cost V 2 bases and J 6 bases, with 13 bases left between them. The CDR3 loop spans 14 amino acids. The CDR3 DNA reads as TGTGCCAGCAGTTTAAGGTGGGGCGCGGATGGCTACACCTTC. Translating gives CASSLRWGADGYTF.

This clonotype was seen a handful of times. The V gene is TRBV5-1, the J gene TRBJ1-2, with a possible D match to TRBD1 (5 bases). Germline V lookup: CDR1 SGHRS, CDR2 YFSETQ. V was trimmed by 4 bases and J by 3 bases, leaving 19 bases between them. The CDR3 is made up of 16 amino acids. CDR3 region: CASSRGWEAPDYGYTF. Written as DNA, the CDR3 is TGCGCCAGCAGCCGGGGGTGGGAGGCCCCAGACTATGGCTACACCTTC.

The V gene is TRBV6-2 or TRBV6-3, the J gene TRBJ2-1; TRBD1 agrees at 7 bases. J lost 4 bases, V lost 6 bases, and 12 bases had no gene match. CDR3 length: 16 residues. From germline, CDR1 is MNHEY and CDR2 SVGEGT. This chain's CDR3 is CASSQRDRILYNEQFF. CDR3 DNA: TGTGCCAGCAGCCAACGGGACAGAATCCTTTACAATGAGCAGTTCTTC.

This clonotype has a handful of counts. CDR3 sequence (DNA): TGTGCCAGCAGCGATACAGGGGACCGCCTGAATCAGCCCCAGCATTTT. Its translation: CASSDTGDRLNQPQHF. The chain couples TRBV7-9 to TRBJ1-5, with 7 bases identical to TRBD1. CDR1 is SEHNR and CDR2 is FQNEAQ in the germline V gene (reference sequence). The CDR3 is 16 residues long. Unmatched junction bases numbered 11, after V lost 5 bases and J lost 4 bases.

This clonotype was seen a few times. The chain recombines TRBV10-3 with TRBJ1-2; no clear D. The CDR3 loop spans 14 amino acids. Trimming cost V 2 bases and J 3 bases, with 10 bases left between them. CDR1 ENHRY and CDR2 SYGVKD come from the germline V gene. This CDR3 reads CAISEGFEDYGYTF. For the CDR3, the DNA is TGTGCCATCAGTGAGGGGTTTGAAGACTATGGCTACACCTTC.

The V and J genes are TRBV20-1 and TRBJ2-5, with TRBD2 as a possible D gene (5 bases). Germline V gene data show CDR1 as DFQATT and CDR2 as SNEGSKA (reference sequence). The CDR3 has 11 residues. DNA of the CDR3: TGCAGCGGTGAGGGCCAAGAGACCCAGTACTTC. It is translated as CSGEGQETQYF.

The rearrangement uses TRBV11-2 and TRBJ2-1; 9 nucleotides line up with TRBD1. This CDR3 is built from 15 residues. Germline V gene data show CDR1 as SGHAT and CDR2 as FQNNGV. The J segment lost 12 bases and the V segment lost 4 bases, leaving 13 bases of the junction unmatched. The CDR3 sequence is CASSSRQGVLQGQFF. CDR3 bases: TGTGCCAGCAGCTCACGACAGGGGGTCCTACAGGGGCAGTTCTTC.

This clonotype appeared a few times. The V call is TRBV24-1, the J call TRBJ2-1; D unresolved. CDR1 KGHDR and CDR2 SFDVKD come from the germline V gene. Trimming removed 9 bases at V and 2 bases at J, with 4 bases between. The CDR3 covers 11 residues. CDR3 coding DNA: TGTGCCACCGCGACCTACAATGAGCAGTTCTTC. As protein: CATATYNEQFF.

This chain links TRBV27 with TRBJ2-2, with 10 bases that match TRBD2. CDR3 length: 18 residues. Losses at the gene ends were 5 bases for V and 2 bases for J; bases not matched to a gene: 11. CDR1 is MNHEY and CDR2 is SMNVEV in the germline V gene (reference sequence). CDR3 in DNA: TGTGCCAGCAGTCCTATAGTTCTAGCGGGGGCCAACACCGGGGAGCTGTTTTTT. This translates into CASSPIVLAGANTGELFF.

The genes are TRBV9 and TRBJ2-7; 9 bases align to TRBD2. The germline CDR1 and CDR2 sequences are SGDLS and YYNGEE. With V trimmed by 3 bases and J by 6 bases, 1 base remained unmatched. This CDR3 is built from 12 residues. The CDR3 sequence is CASSATSGEQYF. CDR3 DNA sequence: TGTGCCAGCAGCGCGACTAGCGGCGAGCAGTACTTC.

Details on this clonotype: Relative to the germline gene, one junction end is altered; a read error may explain this. CDR3 DNA: TGTGCCAGGAGCTTGGGGCTCCTCAGCTGGGAGCTGCTTTTT. Amino acids: CARSLGLLSWELLF. This chain links TRBV4-2 with TRBJ2-2; D may match TRBD1 or TRBD2 (5 bases each). The germline CDR1 and CDR2 sequences are LGHNA and YNFKEQ. The CDR3 loop spans 14 amino acids.

This clonotype has ten or more counts. V gene TRBV12-5 combines with J gene TRBJ1-1; D gene uncertain. The V gene's germline CDR1 is LGHNT and CDR2 FRNRAP. V was cut by 1 base and J by 1 base, with 1 base left in between. The CDR3 extends over 12 amino acids. CDR3 sequence: CASGLENTEAFF. The CDR3 DNA sequence: TGTGCTAGTGGTTTGGAGAACACTGAAGCTTTCTTT.